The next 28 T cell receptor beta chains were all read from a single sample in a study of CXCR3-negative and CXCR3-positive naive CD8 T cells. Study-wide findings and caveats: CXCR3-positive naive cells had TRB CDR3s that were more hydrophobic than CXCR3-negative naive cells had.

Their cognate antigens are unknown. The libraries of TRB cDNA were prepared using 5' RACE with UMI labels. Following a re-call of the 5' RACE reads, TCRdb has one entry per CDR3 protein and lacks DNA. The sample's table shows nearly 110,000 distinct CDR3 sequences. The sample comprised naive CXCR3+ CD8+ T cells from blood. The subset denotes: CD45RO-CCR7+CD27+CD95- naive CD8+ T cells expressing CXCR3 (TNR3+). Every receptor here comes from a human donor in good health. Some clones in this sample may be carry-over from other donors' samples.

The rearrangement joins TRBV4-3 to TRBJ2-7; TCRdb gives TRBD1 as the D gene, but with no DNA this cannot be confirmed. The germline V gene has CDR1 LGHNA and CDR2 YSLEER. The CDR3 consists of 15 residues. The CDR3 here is CASSQYRDSPYEQYF.

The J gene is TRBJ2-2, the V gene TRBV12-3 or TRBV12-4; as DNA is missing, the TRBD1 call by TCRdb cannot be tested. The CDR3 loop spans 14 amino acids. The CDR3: CASRRDRNTGELFF.

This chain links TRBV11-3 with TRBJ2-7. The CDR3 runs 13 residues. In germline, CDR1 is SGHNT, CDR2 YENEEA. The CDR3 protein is CASSLGLNYVQYF.

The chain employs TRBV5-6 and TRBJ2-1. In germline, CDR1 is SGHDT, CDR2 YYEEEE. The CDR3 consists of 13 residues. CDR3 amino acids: CASSLGNHNEQFF.

This CDR3 reads CASSFSEVPVYEQYF. V usage is TRBV7-9 and J usage is TRBJ2-7; TCRdb designates TRBD2, a call that cannot be tested without DNA. CDR1 and CDR2 (germline): SEHNR, FQNEAQ (reference sequence). This CDR3 contains 15 residues.

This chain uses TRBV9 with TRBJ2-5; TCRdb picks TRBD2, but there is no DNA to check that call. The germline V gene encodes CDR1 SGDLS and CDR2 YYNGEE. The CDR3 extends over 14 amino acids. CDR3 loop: CASSVAGAVETQYF.

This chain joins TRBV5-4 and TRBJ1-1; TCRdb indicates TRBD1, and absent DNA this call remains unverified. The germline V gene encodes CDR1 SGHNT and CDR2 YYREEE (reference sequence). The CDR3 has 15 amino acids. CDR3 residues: CASSSNTGANTEAFF. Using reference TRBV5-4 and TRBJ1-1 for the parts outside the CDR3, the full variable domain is ETGVTQSPTHLIKTRGQQVTLRCSSQSGHNTVSWYQQALGQGPQFIFQYYREEENGRGNFPPRFSGLQFPNYSSELNVNALELDDSALYLCASSSNTGANTEAFFGQGTRLTVV.

The CDR3 sequence is CASSQVGEQETQYF. The chain combines TRBV3-1 with TRBJ2-5; TCRdb gives TRBD2 as the D gene, but with no DNA this cannot be confirmed. CDR1 is LGHDT, CDR2 YNNKEL, per germline (reference sequence). This CDR3 spans 14 amino acids.

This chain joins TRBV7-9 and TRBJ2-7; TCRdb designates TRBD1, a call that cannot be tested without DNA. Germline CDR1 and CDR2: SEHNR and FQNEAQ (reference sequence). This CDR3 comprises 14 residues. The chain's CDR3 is CASSSGQRAYEQYF.

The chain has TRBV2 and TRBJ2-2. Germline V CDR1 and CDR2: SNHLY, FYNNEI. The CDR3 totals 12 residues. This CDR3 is CASSDLTGELFF.

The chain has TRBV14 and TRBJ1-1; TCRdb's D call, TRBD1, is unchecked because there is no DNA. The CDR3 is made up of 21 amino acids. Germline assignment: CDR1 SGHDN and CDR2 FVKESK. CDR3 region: CASSIYLCSVDKGRSDNEAFF.

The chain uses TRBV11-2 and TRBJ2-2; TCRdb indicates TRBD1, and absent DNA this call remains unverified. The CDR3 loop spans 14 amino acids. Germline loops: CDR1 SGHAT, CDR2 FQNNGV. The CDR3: CASSSVGVTGELFF.

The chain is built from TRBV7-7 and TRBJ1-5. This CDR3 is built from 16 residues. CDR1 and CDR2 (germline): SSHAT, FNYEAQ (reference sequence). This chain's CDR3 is CASSRQMAQPNQPQHF.

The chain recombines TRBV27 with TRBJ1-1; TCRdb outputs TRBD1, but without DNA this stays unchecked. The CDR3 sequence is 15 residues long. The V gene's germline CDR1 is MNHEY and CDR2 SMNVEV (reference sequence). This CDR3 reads CASSGLRDLNTEAFF.

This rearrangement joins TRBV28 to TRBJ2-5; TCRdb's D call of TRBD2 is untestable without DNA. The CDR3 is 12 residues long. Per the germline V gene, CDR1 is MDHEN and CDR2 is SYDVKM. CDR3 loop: CASSSHWEGQYF.

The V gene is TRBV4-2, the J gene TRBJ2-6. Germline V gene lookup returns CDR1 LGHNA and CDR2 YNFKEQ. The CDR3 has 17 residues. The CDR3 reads CASSQEQWTSGANVLTF.

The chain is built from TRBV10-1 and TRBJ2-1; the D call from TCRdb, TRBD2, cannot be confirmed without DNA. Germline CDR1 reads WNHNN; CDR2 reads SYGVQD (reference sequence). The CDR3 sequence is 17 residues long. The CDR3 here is CASSDADPGLPYNEQFF.

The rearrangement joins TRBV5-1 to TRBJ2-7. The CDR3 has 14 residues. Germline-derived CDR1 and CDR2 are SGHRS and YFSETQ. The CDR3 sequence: CASSTGGGPYEQYF.

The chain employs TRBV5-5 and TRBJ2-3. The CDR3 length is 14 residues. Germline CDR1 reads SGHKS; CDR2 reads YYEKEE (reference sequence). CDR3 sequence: CASSPTRTTDTQYF. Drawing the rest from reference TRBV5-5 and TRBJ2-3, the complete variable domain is DAGVTQSPTHLIKTRGQQVTLRCSPISGHKSVSWYQQVLGQGPQFIFQYYEKEERGRGNFPDRFSARQFPNYSSELNVNALLLGDSALYLCASSPTRTTDTQYFGPGTRLTVL.

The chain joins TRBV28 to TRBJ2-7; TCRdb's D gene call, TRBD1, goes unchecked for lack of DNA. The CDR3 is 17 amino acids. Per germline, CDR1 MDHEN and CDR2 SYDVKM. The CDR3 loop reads CASSLRGVKGGVHEQYF.

CDR3 loop: CASSISLDPDTQYF. The V call is TRBV7-9, the J call TRBJ2-3. Germline lookup yields CDR1 SEHNR and CDR2 FQNEAQ (reference sequence). This CDR3 contains 14 residues.

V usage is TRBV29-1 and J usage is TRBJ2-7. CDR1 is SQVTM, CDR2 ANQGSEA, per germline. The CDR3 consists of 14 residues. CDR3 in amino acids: CSVEVQSQDDEQYF.

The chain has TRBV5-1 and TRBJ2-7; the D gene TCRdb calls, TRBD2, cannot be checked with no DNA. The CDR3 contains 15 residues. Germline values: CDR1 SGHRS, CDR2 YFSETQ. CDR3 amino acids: CASRQGWQGGFEQYF.

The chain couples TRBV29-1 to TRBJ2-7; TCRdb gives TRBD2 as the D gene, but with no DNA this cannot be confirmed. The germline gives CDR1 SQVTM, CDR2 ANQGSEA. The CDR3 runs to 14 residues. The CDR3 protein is CSVLGIAGAYEQYF.

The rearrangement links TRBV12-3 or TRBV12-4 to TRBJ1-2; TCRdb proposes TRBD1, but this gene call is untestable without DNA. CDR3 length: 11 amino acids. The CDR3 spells CASRQGDGYTF.

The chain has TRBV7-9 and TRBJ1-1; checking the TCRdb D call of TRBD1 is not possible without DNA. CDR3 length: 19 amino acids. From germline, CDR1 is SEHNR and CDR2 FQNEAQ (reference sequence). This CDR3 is CASSFTPGGGTFRDTEAFF.

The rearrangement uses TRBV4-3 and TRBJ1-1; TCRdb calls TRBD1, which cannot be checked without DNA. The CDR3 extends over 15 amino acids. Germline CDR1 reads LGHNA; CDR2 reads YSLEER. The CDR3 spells CASSPIGQGVTEAFF.

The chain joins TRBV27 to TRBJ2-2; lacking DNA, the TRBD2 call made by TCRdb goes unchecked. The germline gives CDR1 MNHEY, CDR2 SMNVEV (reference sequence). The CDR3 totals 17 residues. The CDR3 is CASSLFGLAGDPGELFF.